The following is a T cell receptor beta chain sequence with its context. The entry originates in a study of blood T cell repertoires in COVID-19. Whole-study context: COVID-19 samples from acute and convalescent phases originated in the United States, Italy and Spain.

V lost 2 bases, J lost 0 bases, and 11 bases lay in between. Germline V gives CDR1 MNHNY, CDR2 SVGAGI (reference sequence). The CDR3 covers 15 residues. Per the original methods: Using reference gene primer amplification, nucleated cell counts were estimated. Clones were read by immunoSEQ multiplex PCR, and TCRdb kept only the in-frame ones, dropping some. The V and J calls and clone size were taken over from that table, and D and trimming were inferred from the DNA. This sample carries about 150,000 clones, roughly 80% of them seen once, and the ten largest clones take about 29%. The receptor's source is a woman in her fifties or sixties with acute or convalescent COVID-19. The V call is TRBV6-6, the J call TRBJ2-7; D call uncertain. Sequenced material: peripheral blood. The CDR3 DNA is TGTGCCAGCAGTTACGGGCAGGCGAGCTCCTACGAGCAGTACTTC. Protein: CASSYGQASSYEQYF.